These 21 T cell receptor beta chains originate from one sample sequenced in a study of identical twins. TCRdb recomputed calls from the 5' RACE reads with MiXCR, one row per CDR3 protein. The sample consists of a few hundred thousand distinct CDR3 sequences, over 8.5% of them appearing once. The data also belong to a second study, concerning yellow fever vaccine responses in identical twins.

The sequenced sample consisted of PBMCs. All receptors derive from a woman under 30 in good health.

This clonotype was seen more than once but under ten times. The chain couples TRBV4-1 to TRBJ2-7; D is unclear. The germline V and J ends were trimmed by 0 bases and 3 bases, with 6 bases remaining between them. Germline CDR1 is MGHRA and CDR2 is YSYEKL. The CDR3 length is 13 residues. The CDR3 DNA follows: TGCGCCAGCAGCCAAGATTTATACTACGAGCAGTACTTC. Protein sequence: CASSQDLYYEQYF.

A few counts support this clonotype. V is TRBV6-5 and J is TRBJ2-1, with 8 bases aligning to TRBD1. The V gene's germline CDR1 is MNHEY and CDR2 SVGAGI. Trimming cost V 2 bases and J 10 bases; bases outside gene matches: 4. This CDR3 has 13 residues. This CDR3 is CASSYGRGLEQFF. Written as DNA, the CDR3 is TGTGCCAGCAGTTACGGCAGGGGGCTCGAGCAGTTCTTC.

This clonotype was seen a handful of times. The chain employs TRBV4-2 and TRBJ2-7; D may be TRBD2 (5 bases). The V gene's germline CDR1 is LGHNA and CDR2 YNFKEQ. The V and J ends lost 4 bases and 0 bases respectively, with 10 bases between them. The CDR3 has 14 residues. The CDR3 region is CASSLLLGSYEQYF. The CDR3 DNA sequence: TGTGCCAGCAGCCTCCTACTAGGCTCCTACGAGCAGTACTTC.

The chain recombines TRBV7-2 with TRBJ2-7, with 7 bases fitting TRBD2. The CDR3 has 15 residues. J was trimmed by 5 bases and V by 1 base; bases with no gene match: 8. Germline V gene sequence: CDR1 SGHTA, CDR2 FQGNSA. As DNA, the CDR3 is TGTGCCAGCAGCTTAGTGGGGGGGAAACCGAACGAGCAGTACTTC. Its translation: CASSLVGGKPNEQYF.

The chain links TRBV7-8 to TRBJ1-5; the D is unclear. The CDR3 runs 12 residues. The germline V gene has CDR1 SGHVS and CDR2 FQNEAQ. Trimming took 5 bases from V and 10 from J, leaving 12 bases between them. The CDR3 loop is CASSLERVPQHF. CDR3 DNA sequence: TGTGCCAGCAGCCTAGAAAGAGTACCCCAGCATTTT.

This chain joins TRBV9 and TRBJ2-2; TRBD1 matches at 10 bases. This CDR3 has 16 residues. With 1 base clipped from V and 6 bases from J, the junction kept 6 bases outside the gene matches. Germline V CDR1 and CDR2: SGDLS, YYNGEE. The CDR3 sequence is CASSVYTGQGAGELFF. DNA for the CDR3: TGTGCCAGCAGCGTATATACTGGACAGGGGGCCGGGGAGCTGTTTTTT.

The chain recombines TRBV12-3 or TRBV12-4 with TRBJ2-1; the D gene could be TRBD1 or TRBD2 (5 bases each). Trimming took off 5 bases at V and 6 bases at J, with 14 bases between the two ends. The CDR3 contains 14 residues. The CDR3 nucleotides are TGTGCCAGCAGTCTCGGGGCGAAGGTCAATGAGCAGTTCTTC. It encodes CASSLGAKVNEQFF.

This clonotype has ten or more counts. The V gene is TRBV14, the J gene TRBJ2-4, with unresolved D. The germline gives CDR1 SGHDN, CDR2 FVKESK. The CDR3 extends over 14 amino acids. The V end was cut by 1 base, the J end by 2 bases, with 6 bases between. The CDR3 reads CASSQGTTKNIQYF. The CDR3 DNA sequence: TGTGCCAGCAGCCAAGGAACGACCAAAAACATTCAGTACTTC.

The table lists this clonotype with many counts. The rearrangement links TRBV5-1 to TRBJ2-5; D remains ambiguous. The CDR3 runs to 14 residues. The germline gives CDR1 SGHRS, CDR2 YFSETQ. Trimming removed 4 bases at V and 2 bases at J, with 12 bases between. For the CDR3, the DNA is TGCGCCAGCAGCCGAGGCTCAGGACAAGAGACCCAGTACTTC. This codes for CASSRGSGQETQYF.

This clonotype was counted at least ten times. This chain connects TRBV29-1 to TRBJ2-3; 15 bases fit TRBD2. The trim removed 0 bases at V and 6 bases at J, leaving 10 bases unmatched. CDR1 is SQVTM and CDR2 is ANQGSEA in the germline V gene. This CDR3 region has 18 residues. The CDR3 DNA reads TGCAGCGTTGAAGAGGAGGCAGGAGGACTAGCGGGGGGGGATACGCAGTATTTT. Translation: CSVEEEAGGLAGGDTQYF.

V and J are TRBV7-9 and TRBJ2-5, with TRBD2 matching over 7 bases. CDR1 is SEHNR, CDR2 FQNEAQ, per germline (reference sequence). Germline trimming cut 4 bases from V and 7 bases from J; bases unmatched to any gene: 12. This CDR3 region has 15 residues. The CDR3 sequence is CASSSQRRERGTQYF. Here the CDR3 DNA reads TGTGCCAGCAGCTCCCAGAGGCGGGAGCGAGGGACCCAGTACTTC.

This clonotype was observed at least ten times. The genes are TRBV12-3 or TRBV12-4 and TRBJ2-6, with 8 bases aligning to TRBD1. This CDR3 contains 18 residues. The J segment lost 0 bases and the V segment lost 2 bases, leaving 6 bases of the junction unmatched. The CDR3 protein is CASSLRGTGLSGANVLTF. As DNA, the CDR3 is TGTGCCAGCAGTTTAAGGGGGACAGGACTCTCTGGGGCCAACGTCCTGACTTTC.

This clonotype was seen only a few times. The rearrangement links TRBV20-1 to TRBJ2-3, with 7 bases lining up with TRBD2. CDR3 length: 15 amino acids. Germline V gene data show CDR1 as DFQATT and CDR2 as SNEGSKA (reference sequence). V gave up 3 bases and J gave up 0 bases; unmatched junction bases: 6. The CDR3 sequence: CSASPVSGSTDTQYF. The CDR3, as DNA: TGCAGTGCTAGCCCCGTTAGCGGGAGCACAGATACGCAGTATTTT.

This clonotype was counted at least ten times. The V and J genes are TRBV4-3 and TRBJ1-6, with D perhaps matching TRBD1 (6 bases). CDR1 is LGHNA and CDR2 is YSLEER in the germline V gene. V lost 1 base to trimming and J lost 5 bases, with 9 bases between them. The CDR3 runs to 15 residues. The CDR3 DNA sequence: TGCGCCAGCAGCCAAGCTCACAGGGATAATTCACCCCTCCACTTT. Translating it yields CASSQAHRDNSPLHF.

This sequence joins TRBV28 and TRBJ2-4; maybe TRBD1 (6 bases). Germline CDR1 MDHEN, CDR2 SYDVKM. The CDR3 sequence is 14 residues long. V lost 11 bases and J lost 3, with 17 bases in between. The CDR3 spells CACQQGLVKNIQYF. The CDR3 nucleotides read TGTGCCTGTCAACAGGGTCTAGTCAAAAACATTCAGTACTTC.

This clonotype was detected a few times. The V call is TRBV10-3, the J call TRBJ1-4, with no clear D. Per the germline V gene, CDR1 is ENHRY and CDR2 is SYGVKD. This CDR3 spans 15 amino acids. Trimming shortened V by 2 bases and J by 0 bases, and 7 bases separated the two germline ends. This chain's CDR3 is CAISEGVATNEKLFF. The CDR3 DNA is TGTGCCATCAGTGAGGGGGTTGCAACTAATGAAAAACTGTTTTTT.

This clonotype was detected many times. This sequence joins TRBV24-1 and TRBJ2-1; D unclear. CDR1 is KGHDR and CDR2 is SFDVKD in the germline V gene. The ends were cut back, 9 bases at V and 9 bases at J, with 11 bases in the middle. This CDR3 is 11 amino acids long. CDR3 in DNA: TGTGCCACCGGGCACGTGGGTGAGCAGTTCTTC. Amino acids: CATGHVGEQFF.

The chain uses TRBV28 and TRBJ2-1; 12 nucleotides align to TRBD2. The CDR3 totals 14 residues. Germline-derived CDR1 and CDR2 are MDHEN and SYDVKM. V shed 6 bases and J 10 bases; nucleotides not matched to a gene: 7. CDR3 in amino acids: CASSPSGRATEQFF. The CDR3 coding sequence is TGTGCCAGCAGCCCTAGCGGGAGGGCCACAGAGCAGTTCTTC.

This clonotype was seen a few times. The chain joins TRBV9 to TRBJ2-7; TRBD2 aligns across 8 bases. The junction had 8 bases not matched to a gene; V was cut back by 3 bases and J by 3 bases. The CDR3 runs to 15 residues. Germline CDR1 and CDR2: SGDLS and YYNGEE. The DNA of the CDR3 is TGTGCCAGCAGCGCCCCGGGACGGGAGGGCTACGAGCAGTACTTC. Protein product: CASSAPGREGYEQYF. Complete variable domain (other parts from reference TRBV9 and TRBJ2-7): DSGVTQTPKHLITATGQRVTLRCSPRSGDLSVYWYQQSLDQGLQFLIQYYNGEERAKGNILERFSAQQFPDLHSELNLSSLELGDSALYFCASSAPGREGYEQYFGPGTRLTVT.

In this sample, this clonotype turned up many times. DNA for the CDR3: TGCGCCAGCTCAGGAGGGAGCTCCTACGAGCAGTACTTC. Translated, it gives CASSGGSSYEQYF. The chain joins TRBV5-1 to TRBJ2-7; D is perhaps TRBD2 (6 bases). The CDR3 runs to 13 residues. V was cut by 7 bases and J by 0 bases, with 11 bases left in between. Germline loops: CDR1 SGHRS, CDR2 YFSETQ.

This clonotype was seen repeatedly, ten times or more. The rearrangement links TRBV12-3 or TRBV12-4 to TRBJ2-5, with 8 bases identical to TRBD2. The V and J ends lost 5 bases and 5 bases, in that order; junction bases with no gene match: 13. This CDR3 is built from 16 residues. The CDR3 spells CASSHYGAGVKETQYF. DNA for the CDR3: TGTGCCAGCAGTCATTACGGAGCGGGAGTAAAGGAGACCCAGTACTTC.